These 19 T cell receptor beta chains share one sample of origin, sequenced in a study of blood T cells in healthy people across ages. Alongside a J-beta primer mix, a sample-barcoded 5' primer served in a second PCR lasting roughly 6 to 11 cycles. Each CDR3 protein is one row after TCRdb ran MiXCR on the 5' RACE reads. There are about 1 million distinct CDR3 sequences in the sample; almost 25% occur only once, and 0.65% to 0.75% lies in the top ten. These sequences were also reported in another study, on T cells of mothers and their children.

The sequenced sample was blood. Receptors originate from a girl aged 2 to 9 in good health.

The chain recombines TRBV24-1 with TRBJ2-1; 8 bases match TRBD2. V dropped 9 bases and J dropped 2; count of bases not matched to a gene: 14. The CDR3 spans 17 residues. CDR1 is KGHDR and CDR2 is SFDVKD in the germline V gene. Here the CDR3 DNA reads TGTGCCACCGACACCACAATTAAAGCGGGGGCCTACAATGAGCAGTTCTTC. It codes for CATDTTIKAGAYNEQFF.

This clonotype has a handful of counts. This sequence joins TRBV20-1 and TRBJ2-1, with TRBD2 as a possible D gene (7 bases). The assigned J gene may be wrong: the sequence end matches TRBJ2-7 better. Looked up from germline, CDR1 is DFQATT and CDR2 is SNEGSKA (reference sequence). The CDR3 is 13 amino acids. The CDR3, as DNA: TGCAGTGCTGCCCCGGCGGGGGCTTACGAGCAGTACTTC. As protein: CSAAPAGAYEQYF.

This sequence joins TRBV6-1 and TRBJ2-5, with D perhaps TRBD2 (5 bases). Germline-derived CDR1 and CDR2 are MNHNS and SASEGT. Trimming left V 5 bases short and J 2 bases short, with 12 bases between. The CDR3 has 14 amino acids. In DNA, the CDR3 is TGTGCCAGCAGTTCCCGGGGTGATCAAGAGACCCAGTACTTC. It specifies CASSSRGDQETQYF.

This clonotype was detected once. This sequence joins TRBV7-9 and TRBJ2-7; D is undetermined. Between the trimmed V and J ends, which lost 7 bases and 2 bases, there was a span of 15 bases. The CDR3 consists of 14 residues. Germline V lookup: CDR1 SEHNR, CDR2 FQNEAQ (reference sequence). CDR3 region: CASTHKGRPYEQYF. CDR3 sequence (DNA): TGTGCCAGCACCCACAAAGGAAGGCCCTACGAGCAGTACTTC.

The chain is built from TRBV27 and TRBJ2-1; TRBD2 aligns across 7 bases. The trim removed 4 bases at V and 2 bases at J, leaving 2 bases unmatched. The CDR3 extends over 14 amino acids. Germline assignment: CDR1 MNHEY and CDR2 SMNVEV (reference sequence). In DNA, the CDR3 is TGTGCCAGCAGTTGGGGGGGTACCTACAATGAGCAGTTCTTC. Protein sequence: CASSWGGTYNEQFF.

In its sample, this clonotype was seen a few times. The genes are TRBV7-2 and TRBJ2-7; D is ambiguous. There are 14 residues in the CDR3. Trimming took off 5 bases at V and 3 bases at J, with 14 bases between the two ends. Germline V lookup: CDR1 SGHTA, CDR2 FQGNSA. CDR3 in DNA: TGTGCCAGCAGCCCTTTGAAGGGCGGCTACGAGCAGTACTTC. This translates into CASSPLKGGYEQYF.

The rearrangement uses TRBV7-8 and TRBJ2-5; no clear D. With 1 base removed from V and 5 bases from J, the gap between germline ends came to 8 bases. Germline V gene data show CDR1 as SGHVS and CDR2 as FQNEAQ. This CDR3 contains 13 residues. The DNA for the CDR3 is TGTGCCAGCAGCTTAGGGCAGATTGAGACCCAGTACTTC. Translation gives CASSLGQIETQYF.

At least ten counts were recorded for this clonotype. The chain carries TRBV5-1 and TRBJ2-1; the D is unclear. Germline V gene lookup returns CDR1 SGHRS and CDR2 YFSETQ. Trimming pared 4 bases from V and 8 bases from J, leaving 7 bases between. The CDR3 covers 11 residues. Written as DNA, the CDR3 is TGCGCCAGCAGCCTGAGCTATGAGCAGTTCTTC. Its protein product is CASSLSYEQFF.

A few counts support this clonotype. CDR3 region: CASRRTGVGTGANVLTF. The CDR3 DNA follows: TGTGCCAGCAGGCGGACAGGGGTGGGAACTGGGGCCAACGTCCTGACTTTC. The chain recombines TRBV6-1 with TRBJ2-6, with 9 bases aligning to TRBD1. The ends lost 6 bases at V and 2 bases at J; junction bases unmatched: 8. Looked up from germline, CDR1 is MNHNS and CDR2 is SASEGT. This CDR3 has 17 residues.

The chain carries TRBV5-6 and TRBJ2-7, with D tentatively TRBD2 (5 bases). The CDR3 length is 15 residues. The germline V and J ends were trimmed by 4 bases and 7 bases, with 21 bases remaining between them. Germline V gene data show CDR1 as SGHDT and CDR2 as YYEEEE. As DNA, the CDR3 is TGTGCCAGCAGCAGATCCCGGGAACCCTGGTGGGAGCAGTACTTC. Its translation: CASSRSREPWWEQYF.

In this sample, this clonotype turned up a few times. The gene calls are TRBV10-1 and TRBJ2-2; tentatively, D is TRBD1 or TRBD2 (5 bases each). CDR3 length: 14 amino acids. Germline V gene sequence: CDR1 WNHNN, CDR2 SYGVQD (reference sequence). Trimming shortened V by 6 bases and J by 4 bases, and 12 bases separated the two germline ends. DNA for the CDR3: TGCGCCAGCAGCCTGGGACGGCTCACCGGGGAGCTGTTTTTT. Translated, it gives CASSLGRLTGELFF.

The V call is TRBV20-1, the J call TRBJ1-2; D remains unclear. V shed 0 bases and J shed 4 bases, with 12 bases lying between them. The CDR3 loop spans 14 amino acids. Germline V gene sequence: CDR1 DFQATT, CDR2 SNEGSKA (reference sequence). The CDR3 reads CSARDFGESYGYTF. CDR3 nucleotide sequence: TGCAGTGCTAGAGATTTCGGGGAGTCCTATGGCTACACCTTC.

CDR3 sequence reads: CSVEVADNYGYTF. The DNA of the CDR3 is TGCAGCGTTGAAGTGGCAGACAACTATGGCTACACCTTC. The V gene is TRBV29-1, the J gene TRBJ1-2; D is unclear. This CDR3 is 13 amino acids long. Germline CDR1 and CDR2: SQVTM and ANQGSEA. Trimming removed 1 base from V and 2 bases from J, with 8 bases in between.

The rearrangement uses TRBV28 and TRBJ1-1, with 7 bases identical to TRBD1. This CDR3 spans 16 amino acids. Germline values: CDR1 MDHEN, CDR2 SYDVKM. Trimming took 2 bases from V and 4 from J; bases not matched to a gene: 10. The CDR3 bases are TGTGCCAGCAGTTTAGAGGCGAGTCAGGGGGGCACTGAAGCTTTCTTT. It codes for CASSLEASQGGTEAFF. Based on the CDR3 plus reference TRBV28 and TRBJ1-1, the full variable domain is DVKVTQSSRYLVKRTGEKVFLECVQDMDHENMFWYRQDPGLGLRLIYFSYDVKMKEKGDIPEGYSVSREKKERFSLILESASTNQTSMYLCASSLEASQGGTEAFFGQGTRLTVV.

CDR3 DNA sequence: TGTGCCACCAGTGAGAGGGATGAGCAGTTCTTC. It is translated as CATSERDEQFF. This rearrangement joins TRBV24-1 to TRBJ2-1, with D tentatively TRBD2 (5 bases). This CDR3 has 11 residues. Germline values: CDR1 KGHDR, CDR2 SFDVKD. Trimming took off 4 bases at V and 8 bases at J, with 5 bases between the two ends.

The chain uses TRBV4-2 and TRBJ2-5; D gene uncertain. CDR3 size: 14 residues. Germline V gives CDR1 LGHNA, CDR2 YNFKEQ. V shed 1 base and J shed 4 bases, with 10 bases lying between them. The CDR3 sequence is CASSQVKTGETQYF. CDR3 nucleotides: TGTGCCAGCAGCCAAGTTAAAACTGGAGAGACCCAGTACTTC.

V usage is TRBV7-2 and J usage is TRBJ2-1; 13 nucleotides line up with TRBD2. CDR3 size: 16 residues. Unmatched junction bases numbered 8, after V lost 4 bases and J lost 8 bases. CDR1 and CDR2 from the germline V gene are SGHTA and FQGNSA. This CDR3 reads CASSSGTSGIIDEQFF. The CDR3 bases are TGTGCCAGCAGCTCGGGGACTAGCGGGATAATCGATGAGCAGTTCTTC. Variable domain in full (rest from reference TRBV7-2 and TRBJ2-1): GAGVSQSPSNKVTEKGKDVELRCDPISGHTALYWYRQSLGQGLEFLIYFQGNSAPDKSGLPSDRFSAERTGGSVSTLTIQRTQQEDSAVYLCASSSGTSGIIDEQFFGPGTRLTVL.

This clonotype was seen a handful of times. The rearrangement links TRBV27 to TRBJ1-5, with unresolved D. The CDR3 is made up of 15 amino acids. Deletions cut 2 bases from V and 0 bases from J, with 8 bases between. Germline CDR1 reads MNHEY; CDR2 reads SMNVEV (reference sequence). DNA of the CDR3: TGTGCCAGCAGTTTAATGTCGGATAGCAATCAGCCCCAGCATTTT. Its protein is CASSLMSDSNQPQHF.

The V gene is TRBV5-1, the J gene TRBJ2-7, with D possibly being TRBD1 (6 bases). V lost 7 bases and J lost 0, with 11 bases in between. The CDR3 is 13 amino acids. The V gene's germline CDR1 is SGHRS and CDR2 YFSETQ. CDR3 coding DNA: TGCGCCAGCCCCCGGACAGCCTCCTACGAGCAGTACTTC. Residues: CASPRTASYEQYF.